These 3 T cell receptor beta chains came from one sample sequenced in a study of OX40 agonist ivuxolimab in advanced cancers. TCRdb's table, derived via immunoSEQ multiplex PCR, lists solely in-frame clones and lacks some. The data hold tens of thousands of clones, with less than 95% observed a single time. The sample here was CD4+ or CD8+ T cells sorted from blood, taken in a trial of the OX40 agonist ivuxolimab. These receptors all come from an adult with an advanced solid tumor such as melanoma, head and neck, liver or kidney cancer.

The V call is TRBV5-6, the J call TRBJ1-2; a possible D gene is TRBD1 (6 bases). The germline gives CDR1 SGHDT, CDR2 YYEEEE. CDR3 length: 16 residues. V was pared by 6 bases and J by 3 bases, with 21 bases between. The CDR3 DNA reads TGTGCCAGCAATCACGGGGAGGGGGGCCGGTACTATGGCTACACCTTC. Its translation: CASNHGEGGRYYGYTF.

The chain carries TRBV19 and TRBJ1-5, with D possibly TRBD1 on 6 matching bases. V lost 1 base, J lost 3 bases, and 22 bases lay in between. The germline gives CDR1 LNHDA, CDR2 SQIVND (reference sequence). The CDR3 runs 19 residues. The DNA for the CDR3 is TGTGCCAGTAGTATAGTATCCTGGGGGGCTGAGCTCGACAATCAGCCCCAGCATTTT. It yields the protein CASSIVSWGAELDNQPQHF.

The rearrangement uses TRBV19 and TRBJ2-1, with TRBD2 as a possible D gene (5 bases). CDR1 LNHDA and CDR2 SQIVND come from the germline V gene (reference sequence). The CDR3 is 15 amino acids. V lost 3 bases and J 3 bases, leaving 12 bases between the germline ends. Here the CDR3 DNA reads TGTGCCAGTAGTATCGTGGGAGAGAGCTACAATGAGCAGTTCTTC. It is translated as CASSIVGESYNEQFF.